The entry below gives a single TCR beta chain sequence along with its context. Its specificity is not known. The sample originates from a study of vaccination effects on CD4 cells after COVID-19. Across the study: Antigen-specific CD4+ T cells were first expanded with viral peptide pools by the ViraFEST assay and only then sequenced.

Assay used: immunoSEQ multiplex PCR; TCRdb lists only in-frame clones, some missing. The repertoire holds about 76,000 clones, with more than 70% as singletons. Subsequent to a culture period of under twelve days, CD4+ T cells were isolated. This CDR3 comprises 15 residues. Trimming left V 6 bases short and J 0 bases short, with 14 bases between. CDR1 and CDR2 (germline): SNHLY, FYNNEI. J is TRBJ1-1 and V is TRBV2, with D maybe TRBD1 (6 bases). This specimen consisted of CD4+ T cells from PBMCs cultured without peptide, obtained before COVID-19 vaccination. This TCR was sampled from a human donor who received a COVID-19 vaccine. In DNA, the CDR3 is TGTGCCAGCAGGGACCTCAGGGGAATGAACACTGAAGCTTTCTTT. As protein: CASRDLRGMNTEAFF.